The text below deals with one T cell receptor (beta chain). No antigen is known for it. The data stem from a study of post-analysis software for immune sequencing data. Study conclusions and caveats: Relative to controls, patients had five TRBV segments at higher frequency, with TRBV5-6, TRBV5-1 and TRBV20-1 among these. People with multiple sclerosis had a significantly lower normalized Chao1 diversity than controls did.

Every TCR beta cDNA library bore unique molecular identifiers. TCRdb ran MiXCR on the PCR reads and lists one entry per CDR3 protein. The data contain 800,000 to 950,000 distinct CDR3 sequences, roughly 50% of them singletons. Germline V lookup: CDR1 SGDLS, CDR2 YYNGEE. The germline V and J ends were trimmed by 0 bases and 6 bases, with 10 bases remaining between them. The CDR3 is 14 residues long. Sequencing used blood. This sequence was found in a girl aged 5 to 17 with multiple sclerosis. The V and J genes are TRBV9 and TRBJ2-1; TRBD2 might be the D (5 bases). CDR3 DNA sequence: TGTGCCAGCAGCGTAGACGGTGGGAGCAATGAGCAGTTCTTC. It encodes CASSVDGGSNEQFF. The complete variable domain, with remaining parts taken from reference TRBV9 and TRBJ2-1, reads DSGVTQTPKHLITATGQRVTLRCSPRSGDLSVYWYQQSLDQGLQFLIQYYNGEERAKGNILERFSAQQFPDLHSELNLSSLELGDSALYFCASSVDGGSNEQFFGPGTRLTVL.